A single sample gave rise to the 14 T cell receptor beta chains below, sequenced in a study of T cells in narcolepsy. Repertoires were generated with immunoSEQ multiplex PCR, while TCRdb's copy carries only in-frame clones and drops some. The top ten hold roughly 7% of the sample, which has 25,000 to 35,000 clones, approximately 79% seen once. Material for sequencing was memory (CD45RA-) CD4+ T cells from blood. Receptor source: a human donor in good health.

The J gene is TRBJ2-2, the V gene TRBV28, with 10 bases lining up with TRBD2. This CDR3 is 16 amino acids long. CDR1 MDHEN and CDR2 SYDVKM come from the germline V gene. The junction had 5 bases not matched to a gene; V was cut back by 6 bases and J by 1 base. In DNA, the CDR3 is TGTGCCAGCAGCTCAGCTAGCGGGAGGAACACCGGGGAGCTGTTTTTT. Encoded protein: CASSSASGRNTGELFF.

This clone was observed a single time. CDR3 coding DNA: TGTGCCAGCAGCCGGATATGGGGGCCTCCAGAAAAACTGTTTTTT. Encoded protein: CASSRIWGPPEKLFF. This sequence joins TRBV6-1 and TRBJ1-4; D is perhaps TRBD1 (6 bases). The CDR3 spans 15 residues. Looked up from germline, CDR1 is MNHNS and CDR2 is SASEGT. V dropped 6 bases and J dropped 8 bases, with 19 bases sitting between them.

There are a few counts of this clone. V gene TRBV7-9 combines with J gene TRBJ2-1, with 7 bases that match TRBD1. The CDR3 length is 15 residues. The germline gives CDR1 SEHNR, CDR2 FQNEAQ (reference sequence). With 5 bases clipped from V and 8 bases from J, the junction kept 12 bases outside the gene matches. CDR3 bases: TGTGCCAGCAGCCCTCAGGGACAGACGGGATATGAGCAGTTCTTC. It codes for CASSPQGQTGYEQFF.

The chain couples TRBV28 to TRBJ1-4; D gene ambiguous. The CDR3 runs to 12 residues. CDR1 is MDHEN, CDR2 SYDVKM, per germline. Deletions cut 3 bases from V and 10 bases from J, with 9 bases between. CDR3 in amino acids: CASSFGIRKLFF. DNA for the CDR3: TGTGCCAGCAGTTTCGGGATCCGAAAACTGTTTTTT.

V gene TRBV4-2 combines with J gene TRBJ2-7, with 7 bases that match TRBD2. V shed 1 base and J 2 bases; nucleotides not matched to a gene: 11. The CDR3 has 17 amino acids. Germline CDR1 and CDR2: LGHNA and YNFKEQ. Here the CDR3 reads CASSQVGGSVSAYEQYF. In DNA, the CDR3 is TGTGCCAGCAGCCAAGTGGGCGGGAGTGTCAGCGCCTACGAGCAGTACTTC.

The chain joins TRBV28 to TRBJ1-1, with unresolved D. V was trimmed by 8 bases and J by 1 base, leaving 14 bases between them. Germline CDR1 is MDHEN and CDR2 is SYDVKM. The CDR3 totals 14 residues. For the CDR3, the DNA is TGTGCCAGCCTGGGTGGGAATCGGAACACTGAAGCTTTCTTT. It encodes CASLGGNRNTEAFF.

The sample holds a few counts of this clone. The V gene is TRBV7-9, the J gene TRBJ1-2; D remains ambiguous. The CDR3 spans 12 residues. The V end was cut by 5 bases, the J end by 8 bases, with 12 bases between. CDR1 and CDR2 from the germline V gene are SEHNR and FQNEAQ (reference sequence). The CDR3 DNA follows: TGTGCCAGCAGCCCTGAAGGTGGCGGCTACACCTTC. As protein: CASSPEGGGYTF. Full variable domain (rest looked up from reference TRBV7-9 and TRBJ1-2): DTGVSQNPRHKITKRGQNVTFRCDPISEHNRLYWYRQTLGQGPEFLTYFQNEAQLEKSRLLSDRFSAERPKGSFSTLEIQRTEQGDSAMYLCASSPEGGGYTFGSGTRLTVV.

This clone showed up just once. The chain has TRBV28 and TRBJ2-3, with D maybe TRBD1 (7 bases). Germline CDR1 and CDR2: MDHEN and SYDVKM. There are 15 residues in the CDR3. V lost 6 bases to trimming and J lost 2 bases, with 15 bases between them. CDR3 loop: CASSPQGGNTDTQYF. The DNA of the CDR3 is TGTGCCAGCAGCCCTCAGGGGGGTAACACAGATACGCAGTATTTT.

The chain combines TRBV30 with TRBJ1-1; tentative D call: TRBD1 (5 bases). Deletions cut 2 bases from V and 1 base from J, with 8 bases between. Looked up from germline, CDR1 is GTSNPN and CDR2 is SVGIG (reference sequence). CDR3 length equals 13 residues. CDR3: CAWSRDENTEAFF. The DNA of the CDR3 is TGTGCCTGGAGTAGGGACGAGAACACTGAAGCTTTCTTT.

CDR3 nucleotide sequence: TGTGCCAGCAGCTTAGATAGGCAGGGCGGTTCCGGGGAGCTGTTTTTT. This encodes CASSLDRQGGSGELFF. The rearrangement joins TRBV11-3 to TRBJ2-2; D possibly corresponds to TRBD1 (5 bases). V dropped 0 bases and J dropped 6 bases, with 14 bases sitting between them. This CDR3 is 16 amino acids long. Per the germline V gene, CDR1 is SGHNT and CDR2 is YENEEA.

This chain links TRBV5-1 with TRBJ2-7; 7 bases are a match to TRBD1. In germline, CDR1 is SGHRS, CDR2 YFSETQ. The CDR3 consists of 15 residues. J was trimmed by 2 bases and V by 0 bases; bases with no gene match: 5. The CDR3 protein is CASSLALGQTYEQYF. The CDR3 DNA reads TGCGCCAGCAGCTTGGCCTTGGGACAGACCTACGAGCAGTACTTC.

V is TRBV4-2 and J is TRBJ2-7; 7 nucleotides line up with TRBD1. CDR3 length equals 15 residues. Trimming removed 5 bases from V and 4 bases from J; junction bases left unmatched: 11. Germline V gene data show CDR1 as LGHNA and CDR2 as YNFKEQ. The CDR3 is CASSLAAGGVYEQYF. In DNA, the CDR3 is TGTGCCAGCAGCTTGGCAGCAGGGGGAGTGTACGAGCAGTACTTC.

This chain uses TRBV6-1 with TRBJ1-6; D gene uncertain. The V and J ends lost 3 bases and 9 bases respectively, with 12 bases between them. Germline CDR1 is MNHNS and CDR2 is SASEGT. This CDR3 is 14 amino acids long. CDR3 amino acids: CASSESGYVSPLHF. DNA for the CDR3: TGTGCCAGCAGTGAGAGCGGGTATGTTTCACCCCTCCACTTT.

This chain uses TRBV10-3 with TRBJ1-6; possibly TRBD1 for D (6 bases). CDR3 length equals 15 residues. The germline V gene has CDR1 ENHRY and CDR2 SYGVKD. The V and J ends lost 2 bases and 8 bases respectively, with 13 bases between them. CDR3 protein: CAISETQGSYSPLHF. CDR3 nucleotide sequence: TGTGCCATCAGTGAGACGCAGGGGTCTTATTCACCCCTCCACTTT.